This TCR beta chain was identified during a study of T-cell reconstitution after alpha-beta-depleted transplantation in children. Germline V gives CDR1 KGHSH, CDR2 LQKENI. The CDR3 totals 13 residues. Trimming pared 10 bases from V and 4 bases from J, leaving 17 bases between. This clonotype was detected a few times. The TCRbeta library was prepared with unique molecular identifiers. Via MiXCR, TCRdb re-called the PCR reads, giving one row per CDR3 protein. Here the sample spans approximately 1,000,000 distinct CDR3 sequences, roughly 29% being singletons. The input for sequencing was PBMCs, mostly from graft donor cells, taken 360 days after TCRalphabeta/CD19-depleted stem cell transplant. V is TRBV18 and J is TRBJ2-7; D may be TRBD2 (6 bases). The receptor was isolated from a boy younger than two who had a stem cell transplant for SCID, so the T cells may come from the graft donor. The DNA for the CDR3 is TGTGCCACCACCTGGGGGGTCGGATACGAGCAGTACTTC. Protein product: CATTWGVGYEQYF.